The rows below give T cell receptor beta chains drawn from one sample of a study of shared clonotypes between healthy human individuals. Clones were sequenced by immunoSEQ multiplex PCR, and TCRdb holds only the in-frame ones, with some missing. The data hold approximately 2,200,000 clones, with under 95% observed a single time. Sequencing was done on a sample of naive CD8+ T cells from PBMCs. The origin of the receptors is a man aged 18 to 29 in good health. Some clones in this sample may be carry-over from other donors' samples. Both conserved end residues are part of each CDR3.

V gene: TRBV6-5; J gene: TRBJ2-7; CDR3 protein: CASSYSAGPYEQYF
V gene: TRBV9; J gene: TRBJ2-1; CDR3 protein: CASSLRTSLPNEQFF
V gene: TRBV19; J gene: TRBJ2-7; CDR3 protein: CASSSGQSYEQYF
V gene: TRBV6-5; J gene: TRBJ2-2; CDR3 protein: CASSPLAGWTGELFF
V gene: TRBV11-2; J gene: TRBJ1-4; CDR3 protein: CASSWDRDELFF
V gene: TRBV5-4; J gene: TRBJ1-2; CDR3 protein: CASSLTRGQYGYTF
V gene: TRBV6-5; J gene: TRBJ2-2; CDR3 protein: CASSYDGGSGELFF
V gene: TRBV19; J gene: TRBJ1-1; CDR3 protein: CASSTPNTEAFF
V gene: TRBV27; J gene: TRBJ1-5; CDR3 protein: CASSPDRASQPQHF
V gene: TRBV4-2; J gene: TRBJ2-2; CDR3 protein: CASSQYLNTGELFF
V gene: TRBV11-3; J gene: TRBJ2-1; CDR3 protein: CASSGGDSQIF
V gene: TRBV13; J gene: TRBJ2-3; CDR3 protein: CASSFPGHGRDTQYF
V gene: TRBV7-9; J gene: TRBJ2-2; CDR3 protein: CASSPGQGRSGELFF
V gene: TRBV7-9; J gene: TRBJ2-5; CDR3 protein: CASSHRDGKETQYF
V gene: TRBV6-5; J gene: TRBJ1-1; CDR3 protein: CASSYAGVDTEAFF
V gene: TRBV4-1; J gene: TRBJ2-1; CDR3 protein: CASSEWTSGFYNEQFF
V gene: TRBV19; J gene: TRBJ1-2; CDR3 protein: CASSMPPGQFYYGYTF
V gene: TRBV27; J gene: TRBJ1-1; CDR3 protein: CASRGTGVTEAFF
V gene: TRBV28; J gene: TRBJ2-5; CDR3 protein: CASSSRDRGGPRQETQYF
V gene: TRBV27; J gene: TRBJ1-5; CDR3 protein: CASSPREVGQPQHF
V gene: TRBV9; J gene: TRBJ1-1; CDR3 protein: CASSVGGSSNTEAFF
V gene: TRBV4-3; J gene: TRBJ2-2; CDR3 protein: CASSQVASGAPRELFF